Sequencing of this T cell receptor beta chain was carried out in a study of T cell repertoires in cytomegalovirus infection. This clonotype showed up many times. No antigen is known for it. Each CDR3 protein gets one entry after TCRdb re-called the reads with MiXCR. Counted here are approximately 1,000,000 distinct CDR3 sequences, around a third occurring once; the ten biggest clones make up around an eighth. V lost 5 bases and J lost 6; bases outside the gene matches: 12. The CDR3 runs to 16 residues. The germline gives CDR1 SGHAT, CDR2 FQNNGV. Study results and limitations: Identification of carriers of CMV plus the relevant HLA was performed using cumulative public TCR beta family frequency.

The chain employs TRBV11-2 and TRBJ2-2; 7 bases agree with TRBD2. This clonotype was sampled from a human donor in good health (CMV status not recorded). Some clones in this sample may be carry-over from other donors' samples. Sample: cultured CD8+ T cells from PBMCs, taken from culture after CMV antigen stimulation. CDR3 DNA: TGTGCCAGCAGCCCCCGGGCCGGGGGGTATGCCGGGGAGCTGTTTTTT. Residues: CASSPRAGGYAGELFF. The full variable domain, rest sourced from reference TRBV11-2 and TRBJ2-2, is EAGVAQSPRYKIIEKRQSVAFWCNPISGHATLYWYQQILGQGPKLLIQFQNNGVVDDSQLPKDRFSAERLKGVDSTLKIQPAKLEDSAVYLCASSPRAGGYAGELFFGEGSRLTVL.